The present T cell receptor (beta chain) was sequenced within a study of T cells in Graves' hyperthyroidism and ophthalmopathy. Study conclusions and caveats: The authors' 13 V-J model separated ophthalmopathy from stable hyperthyroidism.

In the case of this clonotype: Its antigen remains unidentified.

Used for diagnoses were clinical symptoms, serum thyroxine and TRAb, thyroid ultrasound and orbital computed tomography. From more than 9 ml of fresh peripheral blood, PBMCs were isolated. The source material, RNA transcripts, was used to amplify TCR beta CDR3 regions. TCR CDR3 underwent first-round RT-PCR with the HTBI primer set. Each CDR3 protein gets one entry after TCRdb re-called the multiplex PCR reads with MiXCR. The sample yields hundreds of thousands of distinct CDR3 sequences, just under 20% seen once. The CDR3 is 12 residues long. V lost 5 bases and J lost 4; bases outside the gene matches: 2. Germline lookup yields CDR1 DFQATT and CDR2 SNEGSKA (reference sequence).

This clonotype was sampled from a man in his forties or fifties with Graves' ophthalmopathy. The chain uses TRBV20-1 and TRBJ1-2, with 9 bases lining up with TRBD1. What was sequenced was blood. In nucleotides, the CDR3 is TGCAGTGCTGGGACAGGGTCCTATGGCTACACCTTC. Translating it yields CSAGTGSYGYTF.